Below, one T cell receptor beta chain is given with its context. The entry originates in a study of blood T cells in healthy people across ages. A J-beta primer mix and a sample-barcoded 5' primer were used in a second PCR of roughly 6 to 11 cycles. Each CDR3 protein is one row after TCRdb ran MiXCR on the 5' RACE reads. Of roughly 1,100,000 distinct CDR3 sequences in the sample, approximately 25% are singletons; the top ten hold approximately 0.7%. This CDR3 comprises 13 residues. The V and J ends lost 5 bases and 7 bases respectively, with 14 bases between them. Germline CDR1 reads MNHEY; CDR2 reads SMNVEV (reference sequence). These records were also assigned to another study, of T cells of mothers and their children. That work contributes: For each mother, over 9.5 million TCR beta CDR3 reads were obtained, and for each child, some 3 million.

The receptor's source is a girl aged 2-10 years in good health. Material: blood. V usage is TRBV27 and J usage is TRBJ2-5, with D possibly TRBD2 on 6 matching bases. DNA of the CDR3: TGTGCCAGCAGTCCCTCAGCGGGTGGGACCCAGTACTTC. Its protein is CASSPSAGGTQYF.